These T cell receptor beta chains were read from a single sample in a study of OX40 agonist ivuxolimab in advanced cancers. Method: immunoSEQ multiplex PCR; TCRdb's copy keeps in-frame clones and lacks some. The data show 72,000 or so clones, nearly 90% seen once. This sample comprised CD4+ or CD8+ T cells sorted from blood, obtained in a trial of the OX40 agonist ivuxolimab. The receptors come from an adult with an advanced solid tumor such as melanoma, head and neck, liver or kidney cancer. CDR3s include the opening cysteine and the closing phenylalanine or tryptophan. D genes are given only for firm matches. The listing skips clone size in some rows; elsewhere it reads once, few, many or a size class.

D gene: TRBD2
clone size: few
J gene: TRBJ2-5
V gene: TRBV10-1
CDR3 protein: CASSSVGGETQYF
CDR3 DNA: TGCGCCAGCAGTAGCGTCGGGGGGGAGACCCAGTACTTC

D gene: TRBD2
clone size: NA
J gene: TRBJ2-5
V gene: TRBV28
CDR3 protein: CASSQGLAGPYQETQYF
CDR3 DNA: TGTGCCAGCAGCCAGGGACTAGCGGGACCTTACCAAGAGACCCAGTACTTC

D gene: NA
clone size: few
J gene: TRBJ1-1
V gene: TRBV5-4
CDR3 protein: CASSFFQGRFGTEAFF
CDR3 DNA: TGTGCCAGCAGCTTCTTCCAGGGGAGGTTTGGCACTGAAGCTTTCTTT

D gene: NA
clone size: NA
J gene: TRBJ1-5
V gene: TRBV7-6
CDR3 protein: CASSLQGQNQPQHF
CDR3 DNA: TGTGCCAGCAGCTTACAGGGTCAGAATCAGCCCCAGCATTTT

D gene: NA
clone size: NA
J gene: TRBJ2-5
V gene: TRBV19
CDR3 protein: CASSYTAEIQETQYF
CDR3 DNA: TGTGCCAGTAGTTACACAGCGGAGATCCAAGAGACCCAGTACTTC

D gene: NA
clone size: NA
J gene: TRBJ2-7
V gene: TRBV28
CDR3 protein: CASSDPGRYEQYF
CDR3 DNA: TGTGCCAGCAGCGATCCTGGCCGTTACGAGCAGTACTTC

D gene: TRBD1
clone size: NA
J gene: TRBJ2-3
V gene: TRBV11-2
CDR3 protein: CASSLTRGSMADTQYF
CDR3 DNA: TGTGCCAGCAGCCTAACCAGGGGGTCAATGGCAGATACGCAGTATTTT

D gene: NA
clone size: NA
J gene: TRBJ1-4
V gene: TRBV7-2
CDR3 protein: CASSQMPSGEKLFF
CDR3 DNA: TGTGCCAGCAGCCAAATGCCAAGTGGCGAAAAACTGTTTTTT

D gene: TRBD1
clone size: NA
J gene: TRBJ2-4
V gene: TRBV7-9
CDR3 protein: CASSLRAGQEYIQYF
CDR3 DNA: TGTGCCAGCAGCTTAAGGGCCGGACAGGAGTACATTCAGTACTTC

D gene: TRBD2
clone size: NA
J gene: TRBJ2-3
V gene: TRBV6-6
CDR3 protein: CASRLLAGITDTQYF
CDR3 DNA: TGTGCCAGCAGATTACTAGCGGGAATCACAGATACGCAGTATTTT

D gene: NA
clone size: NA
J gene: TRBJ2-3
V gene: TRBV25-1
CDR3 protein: CASSEGDLTDTQYF
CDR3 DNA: TGTGCCAGCAGTGAAGGCGACCTCACAGATACGCAGTATTTT

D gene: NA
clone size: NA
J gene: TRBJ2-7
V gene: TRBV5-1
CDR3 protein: CASSRTADTYEQYF
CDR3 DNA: TGCGCCAGCAGTCGGACAGCGGATACGTACGAGCAGTACTTC

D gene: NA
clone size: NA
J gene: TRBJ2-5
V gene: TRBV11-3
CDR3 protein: CASSLDGSGQETQYF
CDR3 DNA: TGTGCCAGCAGCTTAGATGGGTCCGGACAAGAGACCCAGTACTTC

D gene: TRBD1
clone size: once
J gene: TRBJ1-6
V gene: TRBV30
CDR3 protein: CAWTMGDRGWNNSPLHF
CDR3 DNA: TGTGCCTGGACAATGGGGGACAGGGGATGGAATAATTCACCCCTCCACTTT

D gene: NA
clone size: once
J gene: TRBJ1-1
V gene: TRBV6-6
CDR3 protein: CASSYRPDMNTEAFF
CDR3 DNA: TGTGCCAGCAGTTACCGCCCCGATATGAACACTGAAGCTTTCTTT

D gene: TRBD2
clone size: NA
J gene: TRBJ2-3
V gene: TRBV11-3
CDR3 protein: CASSLGLAGRDTQYF
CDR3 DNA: TGTGCCAGCAGCTTGGGACTAGCGGGCCGGGATACGCAGTATTTT

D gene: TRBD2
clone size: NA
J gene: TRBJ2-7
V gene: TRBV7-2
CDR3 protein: CASSFSGPSSYEQYF
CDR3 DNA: TGTGCCAGCAGCTTTAGCGGGCCTAGCTCCTACGAGCAGTACTTC

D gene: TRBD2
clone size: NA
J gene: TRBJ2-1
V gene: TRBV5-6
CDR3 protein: CASSLGLAGAFSYNEQFF
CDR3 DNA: TGTGCCAGCAGCTTGGGTCTAGCGGGGGCTTTTTCCTACAATGAGCAGTTCTTC

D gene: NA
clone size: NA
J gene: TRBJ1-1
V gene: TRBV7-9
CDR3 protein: CASSFPRGTEAFF
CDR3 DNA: TGTGCCAGCAGCTTTCCCAGGGGCACTGAAGCTTTCTTT

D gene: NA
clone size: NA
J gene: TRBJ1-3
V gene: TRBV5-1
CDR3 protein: CASSLNSGNTIYF
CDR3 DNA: TGCGCCAGCAGCTTGAACTCTGGAAACACCATATATTTT

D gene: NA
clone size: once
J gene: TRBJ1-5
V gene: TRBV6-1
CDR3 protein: CASSEGQQTNQPQHF
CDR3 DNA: TGTGCCAGCAGCGAAGGGCAGCAGACCAATCAGCCCCAGCATTTT

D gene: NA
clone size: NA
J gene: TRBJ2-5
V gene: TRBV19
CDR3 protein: CASSEGGGETQYF
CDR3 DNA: TGTGCCAGTAGTGAGGGGGGCGGAGAGACCCAGTACTTC

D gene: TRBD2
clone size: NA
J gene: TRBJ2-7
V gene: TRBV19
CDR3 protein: CASRGTSGSLLNEQYF
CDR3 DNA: TGTGCCAGTAGAGGGACTAGCGGGAGTTTACTGAACGAGCAGTACTTC

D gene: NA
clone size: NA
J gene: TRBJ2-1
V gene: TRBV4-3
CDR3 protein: CASSPLGYNEQFF
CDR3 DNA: TGCGCCAGCAGCCCACTAGGCTACAATGAGCAGTTCTTC

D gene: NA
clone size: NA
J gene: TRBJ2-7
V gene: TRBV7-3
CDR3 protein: CASSLVDRYEQYF
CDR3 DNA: TGTGCCAGCAGCTTAGTCGACAGATACGAGCAGTACTTC

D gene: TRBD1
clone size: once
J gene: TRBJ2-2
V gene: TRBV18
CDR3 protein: CASSPTGARNTGELFF
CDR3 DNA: TGTGCCAGCTCACCTACAGGGGCACGGAACACCGGGGAGCTGTTTTTT

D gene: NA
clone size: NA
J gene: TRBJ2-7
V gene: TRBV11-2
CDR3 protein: CASSLVAGPYEQYF
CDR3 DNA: TGTGCCAGCAGCTTAGTCGCAGGACCCTACGAGCAGTACTTC

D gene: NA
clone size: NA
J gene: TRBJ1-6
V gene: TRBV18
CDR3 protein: CASSLSGNNSPLHF
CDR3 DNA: TGTGCCAGCTCACTCTCGGGGAATAATTCACCCCTCCACTTT

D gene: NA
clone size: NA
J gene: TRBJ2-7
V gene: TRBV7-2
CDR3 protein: CASSTEGGTYEQYF
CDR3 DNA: TGTGCCAGCAGCACCGAGGGCGGAACCTACGAGCAGTACTTC

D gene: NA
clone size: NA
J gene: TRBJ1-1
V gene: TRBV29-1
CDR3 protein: CSVVRTAEAFF
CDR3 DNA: TGCAGCGTTGTCCGGACTGCTGAAGCTTTCTTT

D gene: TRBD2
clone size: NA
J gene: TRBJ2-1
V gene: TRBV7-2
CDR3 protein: CASSLARSGGSTYNEQFF
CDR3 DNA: TGTGCCAGCAGCTTAGCGAGAAGCGGGGGGTCTACCTACAATGAGCAGTTCTTC

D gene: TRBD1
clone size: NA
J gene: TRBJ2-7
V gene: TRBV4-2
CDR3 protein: CASSQDLAGGIYEQYF
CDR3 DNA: TGTGCCAGCAGCCAAGATCTGGCAGGGGGCATCTACGAGCAGTACTTC

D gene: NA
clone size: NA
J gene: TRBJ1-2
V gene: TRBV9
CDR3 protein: CASSNRGLRGGYTF
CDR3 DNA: TGTGCCAGCAGCAACCGGGGCCTGCGAGGGGGCTACACCTTC

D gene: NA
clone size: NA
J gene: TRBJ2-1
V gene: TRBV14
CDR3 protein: CASSQDRPQWGRPAEQFF
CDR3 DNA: TGTGCCAGCAGCCAAGATCGGCCGCAGTGGGGGCGCCCCGCTGAGCAGTTCTTC

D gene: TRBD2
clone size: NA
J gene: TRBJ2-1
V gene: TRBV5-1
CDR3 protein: CASQGGNEQFF
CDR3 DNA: TGCGCCAGCCAGGGAGGGAATGAGCAGTTCTTC

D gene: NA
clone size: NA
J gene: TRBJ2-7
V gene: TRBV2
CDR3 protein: CASSDRLNSYEQYF
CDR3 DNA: TGTGCCAGCAGTGATCGACTGAATAGCTACGAGCAGTACTTC

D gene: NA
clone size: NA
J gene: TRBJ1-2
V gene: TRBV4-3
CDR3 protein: CASSQDGFDGYTF
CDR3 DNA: TGCGCCAGCAGCCAAGACGGGTTCGACGGCTACACCTTC

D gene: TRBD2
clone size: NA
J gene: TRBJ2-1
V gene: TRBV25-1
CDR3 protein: CASIQRERAYNEQFF
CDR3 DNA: TGTGCCAGCATTCAGCGGGAGAGGGCTTACAATGAGCAGTTCTTC

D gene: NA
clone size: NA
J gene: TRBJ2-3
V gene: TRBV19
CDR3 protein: CASSIGHSTDTQYF
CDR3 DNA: TGTGCCAGTAGTATAGGTCACAGCACAGATACGCAGTATTTT

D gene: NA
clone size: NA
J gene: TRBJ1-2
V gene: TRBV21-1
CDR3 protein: CASSRPRLGVNYGYTF
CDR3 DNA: TGTGCCAGCAGCAGGCCAAGGTTGGGAGTGAACTATGGCTACACCTTC

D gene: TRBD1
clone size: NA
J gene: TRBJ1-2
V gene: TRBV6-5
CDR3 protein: CASNGQGTYGYTF
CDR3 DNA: TGTGCCAGCAACGGACAGGGGACCTATGGCTACACCTTC

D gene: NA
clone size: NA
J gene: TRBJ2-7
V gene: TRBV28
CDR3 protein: CASSLSAAGHSYEQYF
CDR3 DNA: TGTGCCAGCAGTTTAAGTGCGGCGGGTCACTCCTACGAGCAGTACTTC

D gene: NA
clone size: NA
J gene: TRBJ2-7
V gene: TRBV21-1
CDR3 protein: CASSHIDYEQYF
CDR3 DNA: TGTGCCAGCAGCCACATTGACTACGAGCAGTACTTC

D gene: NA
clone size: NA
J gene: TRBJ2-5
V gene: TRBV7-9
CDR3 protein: CASSFLLPGQETQYF
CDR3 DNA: TGTGCCAGCAGCTTTCTGCTCCCCGGACAAGAGACCCAGTACTTC

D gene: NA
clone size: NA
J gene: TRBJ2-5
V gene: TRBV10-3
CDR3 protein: CAISESQYQETQYF
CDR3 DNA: TGTGCCATCAGTGAGTCACAGTACCAAGAGACCCAGTACTTC

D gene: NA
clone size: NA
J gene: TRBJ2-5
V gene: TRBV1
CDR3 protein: CTSSHPLAGARETQYF
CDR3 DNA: TGCACCAGCAGCCATCCGCTAGCGGGAGCTCGAGAGACCCAGTACTTC

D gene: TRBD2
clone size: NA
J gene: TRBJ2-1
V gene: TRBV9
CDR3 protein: CASSALAGDYNEQFF
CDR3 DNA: TGTGCCAGCAGCGCTCTAGCGGGGGATTACAATGAGCAGTTCTTC

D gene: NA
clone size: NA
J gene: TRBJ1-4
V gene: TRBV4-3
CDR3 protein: CASSQGTGYGGKLFF
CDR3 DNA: TGCGCCAGCAGCCAAGGGACGGGATACGGAGGAAAACTGTTTTTT

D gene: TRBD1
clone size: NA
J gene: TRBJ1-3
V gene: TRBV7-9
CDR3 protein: CASSPSRDRRSGNTIYF
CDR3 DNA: TGTGCCAGCAGCCCAAGCCGGGACAGGCGCTCTGGAAACACCATATATTTT

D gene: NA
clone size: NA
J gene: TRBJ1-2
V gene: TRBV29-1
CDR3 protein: CSVGPLDYYGYTF
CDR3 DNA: TGCAGCGTTGGCCCTCTCGATTACTATGGCTACACCTTC

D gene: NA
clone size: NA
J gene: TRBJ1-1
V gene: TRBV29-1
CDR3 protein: CSVAVAGKYTEAFF
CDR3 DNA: TGCAGCGTTGCAGTAGCAGGGAAGTACACTGAAGCTTTCTTT

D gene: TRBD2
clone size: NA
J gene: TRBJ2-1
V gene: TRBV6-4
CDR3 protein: CASSDLERGVTYNEQFF
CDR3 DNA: TGTGCCAGCAGTGACCTAGAGCGGGGGGTTACCTACAATGAGCAGTTCTTC

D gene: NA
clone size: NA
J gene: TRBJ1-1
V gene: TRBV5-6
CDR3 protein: CASSWGRTDEAFF
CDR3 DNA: TGTGCCAGCAGCTGGGGGCGGACAGACGAAGCTTTCTTT